Sequencing of this TCR beta chain was carried out in a study of intratumoral heterogeneity in liver cancer. Looking at the study overall: Across the full approximately 15-patient cohort, most patients were male and a median age of about 61 years was recorded. The study combined RNA-seq, DNA sequencing, TCR-seq and SNP array data from multiple regions of hepatocellular carcinoma specimens to study intratumor heterogeneity. A total of 71 multiregional samples from about 15 HCC patients, consisting of roughly 50 tumoral and approximately 20 adjacent nontumoral regions, were included in the overall cohort.

TCR beta chain CDR3 regions were sequenced from genomic DNA using the immunoSEQ assay. Rearranged VDJ segments were amplified with primers annealing to V and J segments. In the paper's pipeline: The ImmunoSeq Analyzer software was used to calculate clonality and richness metrics. Fisher's exact test, supplemented by a beta-binomial method for added stringency, was applied to identify differentially abundant clones between regions. Imported from immuneACCESS, the table was reduced by TCRdb to in-frame sequences with V and J called. These copies leave out some clones; in studies compared against another copy, an unresolved V gene accounts for under half, and the cause of the remainder is not known. The V and J calls and clone size were taken over from that table, and D and trimming were inferred from the DNA. This sample has 20,000 or so clones in its table, and roughly 66% of those were observed once. The leading ten clones occupy about 18% of the sample.

Concerning this clone: Its antigen remains unidentified. The sample holds no much larger clone one base away, and base qualities are not on file.

Early-stage hepatocellular carcinoma was present in all patients, and no therapy was administered to any patient before surgical resection. None of the sampled areas showed macroscopic evidence of necrosis or hemorrhage. Multiple regions from two patients underwent TCR sequencing (ImmunoSeq). Frozen tissue samples from resection were taken at least 1 cm away from one another. Samples with the label N were taken from nontumoral liver tissue next to the tumor. The DNeasy blood and tissue kit was used to extract genomic DNA from bulk tissue. The junction shows trimming of 0 bases on V and 0 bases on J, and the gene matches do not reach 5 bases of it. CDR1 and CDR2, per the germline V gene, are ENHRY and SYGVKD. Reading from cysteine to phenylalanine, the CDR3 counts 17 amino acids. The CDR3 DNA has 51 bases and is translated from base 1. The research as a whole found: Limitations acknowledged by the authors included a relatively low number of patients and under-sampled representation of tumor-infiltrating lymphocytes.

Recombination linked TRBV10-3 to TRBJ2-3; the central 8 bases match TRBD2. The source is a woman in her 70s with hepatocellular carcinoma. Sequencing was performed on tumor-adjacent normal tissue, taken before any cancer treatment. The sequenced DNA is TGTGCCATCAGTGAGTCACCGCGGGGGGCTAGCACAGATACGCAGTATTTT. It translates as CAISESPRGASTDTQYF.